The 23 T cell receptor beta chains reported below all come from one sample, sequenced in a study of identifying expanded T cells in peripheral blood. Sequencing used immunoSEQ multiplex PCR; TCRdb keeps in-frame clones, though not all of them. The repertoire holds about 100,000 clones, with 88% as singletons. The sample consisted of blood. The receptors originated from a person between 18 and 75 years old in good health.

The count of this clone is one. This sequence joins TRBV7-9 and TRBJ2-7, with 8 bases aligning to TRBD1. Germline-derived CDR1 and CDR2 are SEHNR and FQNEAQ (reference sequence). The CDR3 length is 12 residues. V lost 5 bases and J lost 9; bases outside the gene matches: 6. CDR3 residues: CASSGQGRGQYF. CDR3 nucleotide sequence: TGTGCCAGCAGCGGACAGGGCAGAGGGCAGTACTTC. Full variable domain (rest looked up from reference TRBV7-9 and TRBJ2-7): DTGVSQNPRHKITKRGQNVTFRCDPISEHNRLYWYRQTLGQGPEFLTYFQNEAQLEKSRLLSDRFSAERPKGSFSTLEIQRTEQGDSAMYLCASSGQGRGQYFGPGTRLTVT.

The table lists this clone with a few counts. V is TRBV7-9 and J is TRBJ1-2; D possibly corresponds to TRBD1 (6 bases). The CDR3 spans 15 residues. Per the germline V gene, CDR1 is SEHNR and CDR2 is FQNEAQ (reference sequence). The ends were cut back, 0 bases at V and 5 bases at J, with 13 bases in the middle. CDR3 in amino acids: CASSLASAQGYGYTF. The CDR3 DNA is TGTGCCAGCAGCTTAGCGTCCGCCCAGGGGTATGGCTACACCTTC. Using reference TRBV7-9 and TRBJ1-2 for the parts outside the CDR3, the full variable domain is DTGVSQNPRHKITKRGQNVTFRCDPISEHNRLYWYRQTLGQGPEFLTYFQNEAQLEKSRLLSDRFSAERPKGSFSTLEIQRTEQGDSAMYLCASSLASAQGYGYTFGSGTRLTVV.

Of note for this clone: Additional DNA sequences in this sample encode the identical CDR3. As DNA, the CDR3 is TGTGCCAGCTCCGGGACTAGCGGGAGTACCGGGGAGCTGTTTTTT. This encodes CASSGTSGSTGELFF. The rearrangement joins TRBV2 to TRBJ2-2; 14 bases align to TRBD2. V lost 8 bases, J lost 5 bases, and 4 bases stayed unmatched. Germline V lookup: CDR1 SNHLY, CDR2 FYNNEI. The CDR3 contains 15 residues.

This chain uses TRBV5-1 with TRBJ1-2, with 9 bases that match TRBD1. V shed 2 bases, J shed 3 bases, and the junction held 5 bases outside the gene matches. Looked up from germline, CDR1 is SGHRS and CDR2 is YFSETQ. The length of the CDR3 is 15 residues. The CDR3 sequence is CASSLQGALDYGYTF. The CDR3, as DNA: TGCGCCAGCAGCTTACAGGGGGCGCTGGACTATGGCTACACCTTC.

This clone showed up just a few times. This chain joins TRBV6-1 and TRBJ2-7; 7 nucleotides agree with TRBD1. V lost 5 bases and J lost 7; bases outside the gene matches: 8. Germline V CDR1 and CDR2: MNHNS, SASEGT. There are 13 residues in the CDR3. The CDR3 loop reads CASSTAGGDEQYF. Written as DNA, the CDR3 is TGTGCCAGCAGTACTGCAGGGGGTGATGAGCAGTACTTC.

J is TRBJ1-2 and V is TRBV10-3; a weak D match, TRBD1 (6 bases). This CDR3 contains 13 residues. The V end lost 10 bases, the J end lost 6 bases, and 18 bases lay between the germline ends. Per germline, CDR1 ENHRY and CDR2 SYGVKD. This CDR3 is CATWTVGLDGYTF. The CDR3 DNA reads TGTGCCACGTGGACAGTGGGGTTGGATGGCTACACCTTC.

The J gene is TRBJ1-1, the V gene TRBV6-1; TRBD1 might be the D (6 bases). V dropped 10 bases and J dropped 0 bases, with 12 bases sitting between them. This CDR3 spans 13 amino acids. Germline CDR1 reads MNHNS; CDR2 reads SASEGT. CDR3 loop: CATLGQLNTEAFF. The CDR3 DNA is TGTGCCACCCTCGGACAGCTGAACACTGAAGCTTTCTTT.

The chain joins TRBV6-6 to TRBJ1-4; 7 positions agree with TRBD1. J lost 4 bases, V lost 0 bases, and 2 bases had no gene match. Per the germline V gene, CDR1 is MNHNY and CDR2 is SVGAGI (reference sequence). This CDR3 region has 15 residues. CDR3 sequence: CASSYSDRNNEKLFF. The CDR3 coding sequence is TGTGCCAGCAGTTACTCGGACAGGAATAATGAAAAACTGTTTTTT.

CDR3 region: CASSLGRTTGDTQYF. The CDR3 DNA follows: TGCGCCAGCAGCTTGGGTCGTACGACGGGAGATACGCAGTATTTT. The chain uses TRBV5-1 and TRBJ2-3; D is unclear. With 0 bases removed from V and 5 bases from J, the gap between germline ends came to 13 bases. Germline loops: CDR1 SGHRS, CDR2 YFSETQ. The CDR3 is made up of 15 amino acids.

The V and J genes are TRBV10-3 and TRBJ1-1; D possibly corresponds to TRBD1 (6 bases). Trimming took 6 bases from V and 1 from J, leaving 12 bases between them. Per germline, CDR1 ENHRY and CDR2 SYGVKD. This CDR3 contains 14 residues. CDR3 amino acids: CAISLTGRNTEAFF. Here the CDR3 DNA reads TGTGCCATCAGCCTGACAGGACGGAACACTGAAGCTTTCTTT.

The chain carries TRBV5-4 and TRBJ2-3, with 10 bases aligning to TRBD1. This CDR3 spans 16 amino acids. The V gene's germline CDR1 is SGHNT and CDR2 YYREEE (reference sequence). V shed 0 bases and J 1 base; nucleotides not matched to a gene: 2. The CDR3, as DNA: TGTGCCAGCAGCTTGGCAGGGACAGGGGGCACAGATACGCAGTATTTT. Translating it yields CASSLAGTGGTDTQYF.

The rearrangement joins TRBV5-1 to TRBJ1-1; 11 bases map to TRBD1. This CDR3 contains 18 residues. The trim removed 0 bases at V and 5 bases at J, leaving 12 bases unmatched. Germline V gives CDR1 SGHRS, CDR2 YFSETQ. This CDR3 reads CASSLAFITDRGQTEAFF. In DNA form, the CDR3 reads TGCGCCAGCAGCTTGGCTTTCATAACGGACAGGGGGCAGACTGAAGCTTTCTTT.

The CDR3 DNA follows: TGTGCCAGCAGCGTAGCCGGACAGGGGGCGAGGGAGACCCAGTACTTC. This gives the protein CASSVAGQGARETQYF. The gene calls are TRBV9 and TRBJ2-5; 11 bases are a match to TRBD1. CDR3 length equals 16 residues. After removal of 0 bases from V and 5 bases from J, the junction contained 6 bases not matched to a gene. Germline assignment: CDR1 SGDLS and CDR2 YYNGEE.

J is TRBJ1-1 and V is TRBV7-3; no firm D call. This CDR3 comprises 13 residues. Trimming left V 5 bases short and J 5 bases short, with 12 bases between. Germline-derived CDR1 and CDR2 are SGHTA and FQGTGA. In nucleotides, the CDR3 is TGTGCCAGCAGCCCCCGGGTGGGGACTGAAGCTTTCTTT. Protein: CASSPRVGTEAFF.

In its sample, this clone was seen a few times. The rearrangement links TRBV5-1 to TRBJ1-2; D is ambiguous. Germline loops: CDR1 SGHRS, CDR2 YFSETQ. The CDR3 contains 14 residues. V shed 0 bases and J shed 8 bases, with 14 bases lying between them. The CDR3 coding sequence is TGCGCCAGCAGCTTGGGCACAGTTTCCCAGGGCTACACCTTC. Protein: CASSLGTVSQGYTF. The entire variable domain, with the rest obtained from reference TRBV5-1 and TRBJ1-2, is as follows: KAGVTQTPRYLIKTRGQQVTLSCSPISGHRSVSWYQQTPGQGLQFLFEYFSETQRNKGNFPGRFSGRQFSNSRSEMNVSTLELGDSALYLCASSLGTVSQGYTFGSGTRLTVV.

The V call is TRBV7-3, the J call TRBJ2-1, with 9 bases fitting TRBD2. This CDR3 contains 16 residues. Losses at the gene ends were 0 bases for V and 6 bases for J; bases not matched to a gene: 6. The V gene's germline CDR1 is SGHTA and CDR2 FQGTGA. The CDR3 DNA follows: TGTGCCAGCAGCTTAACGGGGGGACTAGCTGGCAATGAGCAGTTCTTC. It codes for CASSLTGGLAGNEQFF.

The rearrangement joins TRBV27 to TRBJ1-2; TRBD1 agrees at 7 bases. The CDR3 has 13 amino acids. Unmatched junction bases numbered 3, after V lost 2 bases and J lost 6 bases. Germline assignment: CDR1 MNHEY and CDR2 SMNVEV (reference sequence). The CDR3 DNA is TGTGCCAGCAGTTTAGGAGGGGGCAATGGCTACACCTTC. Its translation is CASSLGGGNGYTF.

Only one count was recorded for this clone. This chain uses TRBV21-1 with TRBJ1-2; TRBD1 reflects the table's D call only, with no check against the DNA. TRBV21-1 is an annotated pseudogene. The CDR3 spans 17 residues. CDR3 residues: CASSKVSPGQGGDGYTF. In nucleotides, the CDR3 is TGTGCCAGCAGCAAAGTGTCTCCGGGACAGGGTGGCGATGGCTACACCTTC.

The gene calls are TRBV11-2 and TRBJ2-3; tentative D call: TRBD2 (5 bases). Germline CDR1 SGHAT, CDR2 FQNNGV. The CDR3 extends over 15 amino acids. Trimming took 5 bases from V and 6 from J, leaving 18 bases between them. DNA of the CDR3: TGTGCCAGCAGCCAACCGGGCAGCCCGGGGGATACGCAGTATTTT. Translated, it gives CASSQPGSPGDTQYF.

The J gene is TRBJ1-1, the V gene TRBV2; D is uncertain. The CDR3 length is 13 residues. The V end lost 4 bases, the J end lost 0 bases, and 6 bases lay between the germline ends. Per the germline V gene, CDR1 is SNHLY and CDR2 is FYNNEI. CDR3 sequence: CASSGEMNTEAFF. CDR3 coding DNA: TGTGCCAGCAGTGGGGAGATGAACACTGAAGCTTTCTTT.

This chain links TRBV7-2 with TRBJ1-1, with D unresolved. Trimming stripped 0 bases from V and 1 base from J, with 6 bases between. The CDR3 loop spans 14 amino acids. From germline, CDR1 is SGHTA and CDR2 FQGNSA. CDR3 in amino acids: CASSLALENTEAFF. The CDR3 DNA is TGTGCCAGCAGCTTAGCGCTCGAGAACACTGAAGCTTTCTTT.

The V gene is TRBV2, the J gene TRBJ1-3; a possible D gene is TRBD1 (5 bases). Germline CDR1 SNHLY, CDR2 FYNNEI. The CDR3 runs to 17 residues. Trimming took 4 bases from V and 4 from J, leaving 20 bases between them. CDR3 sequence (DNA): TGTGCCAGCAGTGCTCGGCGCGGGCAGGGAGTCGGAAACACCATATATTTT. Translated, it gives CASSARRGQGVGNTIYF. Variable domain in full (rest from reference TRBV2 and TRBJ1-3): EPEVTQTPSHQVTQMGQEVILRCVPISNHLYFYWYRQILGQKVEFLVSFYNNEISEKSEIFDDQFSVERPDGSNFTLKIRSTKLEDSAMYFCASSARRGQGVGNTIYFGEGSWLTVV.

This clone was picked up one time. V and J are TRBV6-5 and TRBJ1-5; a weak D match, TRBD1 (5 bases). Trimming left V 6 bases short and J 2 bases short, with 14 bases between. Germline V gene sequence: CDR1 MNHEY, CDR2 SVGAGI. The CDR3 is 15 amino acids. The CDR3 DNA reads TGTGCCAGCAGCCCCCCGGGGGGGGGCAATCAGCCCCAGCATTTT. Translating gives CASSPPGGGNQPQHF.